This T cell receptor (beta chain) was identified in a study of T cell responses to AZD1222 COVID-19 vaccine. Findings and caveats of the study: Vaccine-associated CD4 TCRs spanned spike, dominant at 160-218 and 743-854. Unmutated variant regions reportedly attract nearly half of all spike-specific TCRs. The donors showed a predominance of white British ancestry and of females, with possible underestimation of clonal diversity.

As concerns this clone: Its target is not known.

Method: immunoSEQ multiplex PCR; TCRdb's copy keeps in-frame clones and lacks some. The repertoire holds 100,000 to 150,000 clones, with approximately 86% as singletons. Sequencing used peripheral blood, obtained 28 days after the second AZD1222 dose. This sequence was found in an adult who received the AZD1222 COVID-19 vaccine.

As DNA, the CDR3 is TGTGCCAGCAGCTACCAAATGGCCCAGTACTTC. Protein product: CASSYQMAQYF. The chain employs TRBV6-6 and TRBJ2-5; no firm D call. There are 11 residues in the CDR3. Germline V gene sequence: CDR1 MNHNY, CDR2 SVGAGI (reference sequence). Between the trimmed V and J ends, which lost 6 bases and 9 bases, there was a span of 11 bases.